This is a list of T cell receptor beta chains from one sample in a study of Ad26.COV2.S vaccination and SARS-CoV-2 variants. The repertoire was sequenced with immunoSEQ multiplex PCR; TCRdb's copy has only in-frame clones and lacks some. The profile shows some 250,000 clones, more than 75% of them singletons. Sequenced material: peripheral blood, taken in a trial of Ad26.COV2.S vaccine versus placebo. Receptor source: a person aged 18-65 years who received the Ad26.COV2.S COVID-19 vaccine or a placebo. Both conserved end residues are part of each CDR3. A D gene is named only where the DNA matches it firmly. Where a row states a size, it is once, few, many or the class of an expanded clone; other rows omit it.

-	TRBV18	-	TRBJ2-6	TGTGCCAGCTCACCGATTGGTAGCTCTGGGGCCAACGTCCTGACTTTC	CASSPIGSSGANVLTF
TRBD1	TRBV5-1	-	TRBJ2-7	TGCGCCAGCGGTTCTTGGGACAGGGACGAGCAGTACTTC	CASGSWDRDEQYF
-	TRBV28	once	TRBJ2-7	TGTGCCAGCAGTTTGAGAAGGATTACTATCTACGAGCAGTACTTC	CASSLRRITIYEQYF
-	TRBV19	-	TRBJ2-1	TGTGCCAGTACCCTCCAGGGGAACAATGAGCAGTTCTTC	CASTLQGNNEQFF
-	TRBV19	once	TRBJ1-1	TGTGCCAGTAGTCCGCCTACAGGGCAGGATCGAACCACTGAAGCTTTCTTT	CASSPPTGQDRTTEAFF
TRBD2	TRBV4-3	-	TRBJ2-3	TGCGCCAGCAGTAGAGCGGGAGGGATCACAGATACGCAGTATTTT	CASSRAGGITDTQYF
-	TRBV19	-	TRBJ2-5	TGTGCCAGTAGAGGGGAAGGGGTACAAGAGACCCAGTACTTC	CASRGEGVQETQYF
-	TRBV20-1	once	TRBJ2-7	TGCAGTGCTAGGTCAGGAACTGAGCAGTACTTC	CSARSGTEQYF
-	TRBV14	few	TRBJ1-1	TGTGCCAGCAGCCAAGATTCAGTTGGGATTAGGAACACTGAAGCTTTCTTT	CASSQDSVGIRNTEAFF
-	TRBV30	-	TRBJ1-2	TGTGCCTGGAGTGGGGGACCCGGCTACACCTTC	CAWSGGPGYTF
-	TRBV7-9	-	TRBJ1-1	TGTGCCAGCAGCTTAGCGCTTGAAAACACTGAAGCTTTCTTT	CASSLALENTEAFF
-	TRBV3-1/TRBV3-2	-	TRBJ1-1	TGTGCCAGCAGCCTCAGGGTCGGGAACACTGAAGCTTTCTTT	CASSLRVGNTEAFF
TRBD2	TRBV28	-	TRBJ2-5	TGTGCCAGCAGTTCCGGGACTAGCGGGGGAGGATACCAAGAGACCCAGTACTTC	CASSSGTSGGGYQETQYF
TRBD2	TRBV6-6	-	TRBJ2-7	TGTGCCAGCAGGGGAGCGACTAGCGGGAGTAGCGAGCAGTACTTC	CASRGATSGSSEQYF
-	TRBV30	-	TRBJ2-7	TGTGCCTGGAGTGTAGACTCCTCTTCCTACGAGCAGTACTTC	CAWSVDSSSYEQYF
-	TRBV7-8	-	TRBJ1-1	TGTGCCAGCAGCCCAGGGGCCGGGGGGGGCCAAGGGAACACTGAAGCTTTCTTT	CASSPGAGGGQGNTEAFF
-	TRBV19	-	TRBJ2-3	TGTGCCAGTAGTATAGAGGGCCTCACAGATACGCAGTATTTT	CASSIEGLTDTQYF
-	TRBV5-6	-	TRBJ2-1	TGTGCCAGCATTGTTCGGAGCTCCTACAATGAGCAGTTCTTC	CASIVRSSYNEQFF
TRBD1	TRBV27	-	TRBJ1-6	TGTGCCAGCAGTACCCGACAGGGGGTAGGAAATTCACCCCTCCACTTT	CASSTRQGVGNSPLHF
-	TRBV7-3	-	TRBJ2-6	TGTGCCAGCAGCTTGCAGACGTACTCTGGGGCCAACGTCCTGACTTTC	CASSLQTYSGANVLTF
TRBD2	TRBV20-1	-	TRBJ2-7	TGCAGTGCTAGTAGCGGGAGTTCCTACGAGCAGTACTTC	CSASSGSSYEQYF
-	TRBV11-2	-	TRBJ2-3	TGTGCCAGCAGCCCCGGGTCGAGGGATACGCAGTATTTT	CASSPGSRDTQYF
TRBD2	TRBV28	-	TRBJ2-7	TGTGCCAGCAGGCGACGGGGGGGAGGCGAGCAGTACTTC	CASRRRGGGEQYF
-	TRBV7-9	-	TRBJ2-6	TGTGCCAGCAGCCTATCCCCCTCTGGGGCCAACGTCCTGACTTTC	CASSLSPSGANVLTF
TRBD2	TRBV28	-	TRBJ2-1	TGTGCCAGCAGTCCTCCGGGACTAGCGGGAGTAGGTAATGAGCAGTTCTTC	CASSPPGLAGVGNEQFF
-	TRBV28	-	TRBJ1-2	TGTGCCAGCAGTCTTTCGCAGCCTCCTGGTGGCTACACCTTC	CASSLSQPPGGYTF
-	TRBV6-5	few	TRBJ1-4	TGTGCCAGCAGTTACACAGGGATTGAAAAACTGTTTTTT	CASSYTGIEKLFF
-	TRBV7-2	-	TRBJ2-1	TGTGCCAGCAGCCCCGTAGGGGGAGGGTGGTCCTACAATGAGCAGTTCTTC	CASSPVGGGWSYNEQFF
-	TRBV20-1	-	TRBJ2-1	TGCAGTGCTAGTACGGGTCGGGACAATGAGCAGTTCTTC	CSASTGRDNEQFF
-	TRBV5-6	-	TRBJ1-5	TGTGCCAGCAGCCTACAGGGATTCAATCAGCCCCAGCATTTT	CASSLQGFNQPQHF
-	TRBV28	-	TRBJ2-3	TGTGCCAGCAGTTCCCCTGGACAGCTTAAGGCGCAGTATTTT	CASSSPGQLKAQYF
-	TRBV7-9	-	TRBJ1-5	TGTGCCATCATAAGAGTTCAGCCCCAGCATTTT	CAIIRVQPQHF
-	TRBV18	-	TRBJ1-5	TGTGCCAGCGCCCGGGACATTTCTAGCAATCAGCCCCAGCATTTT	CASARDISSNQPQHF
-	TRBV19	-	TRBJ2-2	TGTGCCAGTAGTATCTGGGGCGCCGGGGAGCTGTTTTTT	CASSIWGAGELFF